A single sample is the source of the 13 T cell receptor beta chains below, sequenced in a study of T cells in Graves' hyperthyroidism and ophthalmopathy. Using RNA transcripts as the source, TCR beta CDR3 regions were amplified. HTBI primers were used for first-round RT-PCR of the TCR CDR3. MiXCR was run by TCRdb on the multiplex PCR reads, yielding one entry per CDR3 protein. The sample has about 350,000 distinct CDR3 sequences, roughly 13% seen once; the top ten hold 34%. Sequencing was carried out using blood. These receptors originate from a woman between 40 and 55 years old with Graves' ophthalmopathy.

This clonotype was counted at least ten times. This chain links TRBV12-3 or TRBV12-4 with TRBJ2-3; weak D call: TRBD1 (5 bases). Deletions cut 3 bases from V and 5 bases from J, with 9 bases between. This CDR3 is built from 13 residues. The CDR3 sequence: CASSFGAVDTQYF. CDR3 nucleotide sequence: TGTGCCAGCAGTTTTGGGGCGGTAGATACGCAGTATTTT.

This clonotype was counted at least ten times. The rearrangement joins TRBV20-1 to TRBJ1-1; D call uncertain. V lost 0 bases and J 2 bases, leaving 10 bases between the germline ends. Looked up from germline, CDR1 is DFQATT and CDR2 is SNEGSKA (reference sequence). The CDR3 contains 14 residues. CDR3 DNA: TGCAGTGCTAGAGAGCCACCGAGCAACACTGAAGCTTTCTTT. This gives the protein CSAREPPSNTEAFF.

Regarding this clonotype: A read error may be the cause here, since a much bigger clone is one base away. The V gene is TRBV5-1, the J gene TRBJ2-5, with D unresolved. Trimming took off 5 bases at V and 4 bases at J, with 15 bases between the two ends. Looked up from germline, CDR1 is SGHRS and CDR2 is YFSETQ. This CDR3 has 14 residues. CDR3: CASRLTRYRETQYF. CDR3 DNA: TGCGCCAGCAGGTTGACAAGGTACCGAGAGACCCAGTACTTC.

There are many counts of this clonotype. The chain couples TRBV7-9 to TRBJ2-7; D unresolved. The CDR3 extends over 13 amino acids. The germline V gene encodes CDR1 SEHNR and CDR2 FQNEAQ (reference sequence). Trimming left V 0 bases short and J 3 bases short, with 6 bases between. This CDR3 reads CASSLALSYEQYF. The DNA for the CDR3 is TGTGCCAGCAGCTTAGCGCTCAGCTACGAGCAGTACTTC.

This clonotype was detected a few times. The V and J genes are TRBV20-1 and TRBJ1-2; D might be TRBD1 (5 bases). The CDR3 is made up of 15 amino acids. Trimming removed 6 bases from V and 1 base from J, with 18 bases in between. Per the germline V gene, CDR1 is DFQATT and CDR2 is SNEGSKA (reference sequence). The CDR3 reads CSAPLLGGSNYGYTF. CDR3 nucleotides: TGCAGTGCGCCCCTACTCGGGGGGAGTAACTATGGCTACACCTTC.

In this sample, this clonotype turned up many times. This sequence joins TRBV20-1 and TRBJ1-1; D gene unclear. Germline values: CDR1 DFQATT, CDR2 SNEGSKA (reference sequence). There are 13 residues in the CDR3. V lost 1 base and J 5 bases, leaving 11 bases between the germline ends. The CDR3 nucleotides are TGCAGTGCTAGAGGCTACGGAGGGACTGAAGCTTTCTTT. Translating it yields CSARGYGGTEAFF.

There are many counts of this clonotype. This sequence joins TRBV11-2 and TRBJ2-5; 8 nucleotides agree with TRBD1. The V segment lost 5 bases and the J segment 3 bases; nucleotides outside the gene matches: 8. Germline lookup yields CDR1 SGHAT and CDR2 FQNNGV. The CDR3 has 15 residues. Here the CDR3 DNA reads TGTGCCAGCAGCCGCGACGGGACAGGCAAAGAGACCCAGTACTTC. It is translated as CASSRDGTGKETQYF.

This clonotype was recorded at least ten times. V is TRBV6-1 and J is TRBJ2-5, with 8 bases identical to TRBD2. The trim removed 8 bases at V and 4 bases at J, leaving 12 bases unmatched. This CDR3 has 15 residues. Germline V CDR1 and CDR2: MNHNS, SASEGT. CDR3 loop: CASSRRGGMGETQYF. In DNA form, the CDR3 reads TGTGCCAGCTCCCGTCGGGGGGGCATGGGAGAGACCCAGTACTTC.

This clonotype occurred many times. The chain carries TRBV11-2 and TRBJ2-7; 7 nucleotides agree with TRBD2. CDR3 length equals 13 residues. J lost 6 bases, V lost 5 bases, and 7 bases had no gene match. The germline gives CDR1 SGHAT, CDR2 FQNNGV. Written as DNA, the CDR3 is TGTGCCAGCAGCCCGACTAGCCCGGGCGAGCAGTACTTC. Its translation: CASSPTSPGEQYF.

This clonotype was counted between two and nine times. The chain links TRBV10-3 to TRBJ1-5; TRBD1 matches at 7 bases. Per the germline V gene, CDR1 is ENHRY and CDR2 is SYGVKD. Germline trimming cut 10 bases from V and 7 bases from J; bases unmatched to any gene: 10. The length of the CDR3 is 13 residues. CDR3 region: CATSTGSRQPQHF. The CDR3 nucleotides read TGTGCCACCTCGACAGGGTCCAGACAGCCCCAGCATTTT.

As regards this clonotype: The junction does not match germline at one end; this may be a read error. The rearrangement joins TRBV20-1 to TRBJ2-1; D is unclear. CDR1 and CDR2 from the germline V gene are DFQATT and SNEGSKA (reference sequence). The CDR3 totals 12 residues. The CDR3 is CSARRIGNVQFF. The CDR3 DNA is TGCAGTGCTAGGAGGATCGGCAATGTGCAGTTCTTC.

This clonotype was detected a few times. The chain is built from TRBV7-2 and TRBJ2-3, with TRBD2 identical over 11 bases. V shed 1 base and J 4 bases; nucleotides not matched to a gene: 1. CDR1 SGHTA and CDR2 FQGNSA come from the germline V gene. This CDR3 is built from 15 residues. DNA for the CDR3: TGTGCCAGCAGCTTAGTAGCGGGGGGGGCAGATACGCAGTATTTT. It encodes CASSLVAGGADTQYF.

This clonotype was seen ten or more times. This chain links TRBV6-1 with TRBJ1-5; D gene ambiguous. Germline V gives CDR1 MNHNS, CDR2 SASEGT. The CDR3 has 13 amino acids. Trimming pared 0 bases from V and 5 bases from J, leaving 5 bases between. This chain's CDR3 is CASSEAVHQPQHF. CDR3 nucleotide sequence: TGTGCCAGCAGTGAAGCGGTCCATCAGCCCCAGCATTTT.